A selection of T cell receptor beta chains follows, all from one sample in a study of blood T cell repertoires in COVID-19. The protocol was immunoSEQ multiplex PCR, while the TCRdb copy is restricted to in-frame clones and leaves out a portion. This sample has roughly 200,000 clones; around 86% occur once, and the top ten carry about 6%. Material for sequencing was PBMCs or T cells enriched from blood (not recorded which). Source of these receptors: a man in his forties with acute COVID-19. Each CDR3 is given with its conserved first and last residue. Each record gives: CDR3 length, V gene, J gene, CDR3 protein.

14	TRBV28	TRBJ1-1	CASSLTGRNTEAFF
16	TRBV27	TRBJ2-3	CASSLPTSGEPDTQYF
13	TRBV7-3	TRBJ2-3	CASSLLRTDTQYF
14	TRBV3-1/TRBV3-2	TRBJ2-2	CASSQVHSTGELFF
13	TRBV28	TRBJ1-2	CASSFGGSYGYTF
14	TRBV7-9	TRBJ1-2	CASSLGTGGYGYTF
15	TRBV3-1/TRBV3-2	TRBJ1-2	CASSPTRTASYGYTF
16	TRBV3-1/TRBV3-2	TRBJ1-6	CASSQDGSSYNSPLHF
14	TRBV11-2	TRBJ2-7	CASIGGEKSYEQYF
14	TRBV3-1/TRBV3-2	TRBJ1-2	CASSPTSGHAGYTF
12	TRBV18	TRBJ2-7	CASSPDWREQYF
14	TRBV7-2	TRBJ1-5	CASSDRQVNQPQHF
15	TRBV6-5	TRBJ2-7	CASSPRLAATYEQYF
13	TRBV12-3/TRBV12-4	TRBJ2-7	CASKTTDSYEQYF
13	TRBV18	TRBJ2-7	CASSPGQTYEQYF
15	TRBV19	TRBJ2-2	CASSIGGRDTGELFF
14	TRBV4-1	TRBJ2-1	CASSRSRTGDEQFF
15	TRBV27	TRBJ2-3	CASNRTLSSFCAQYF
14	TRBV4-2	TRBJ1-2	CASSQLDRDLGYTF
10	TRBV20-1	TRBJ2-1	CSTGGNEQFF
16	TRBV28	TRBJ2-7	CASSRSPPRQGGEQYF
13	TRBV3-1/TRBV3-2	TRBJ2-7	CASSQGRGREQYF